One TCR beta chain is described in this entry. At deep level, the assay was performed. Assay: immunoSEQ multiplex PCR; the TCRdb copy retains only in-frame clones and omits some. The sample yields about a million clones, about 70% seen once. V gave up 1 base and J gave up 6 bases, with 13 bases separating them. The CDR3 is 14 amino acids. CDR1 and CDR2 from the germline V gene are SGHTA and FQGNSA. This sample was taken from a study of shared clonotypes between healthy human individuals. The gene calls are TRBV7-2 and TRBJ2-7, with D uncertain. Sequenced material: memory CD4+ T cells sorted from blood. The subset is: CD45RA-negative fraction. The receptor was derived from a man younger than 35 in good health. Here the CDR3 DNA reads TGTGCCAGCAGCTTAGGGGGTAGTGTGGCCGAGCAGTACTTC. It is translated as CASSLGGSVAEQYF.